The source of this T cell receptor (beta chain) is a study of blood T cell repertoires in COVID-19. On the study more broadly: Sites in the United States, Italy and Spain provided acute and convalescent COVID-19 samples. The cDNA or gDNA used as material had been derived from T cells, B-cell-depleted T cells, or PBMCs.

Original methodology: How many nucleated cells were present was estimated from reference gene primer amplification. Some clones are missing from TCRdb's copy, which holds only in-frame ones; the method was immunoSEQ multiplex PCR. That table gives V, J and clone size, and the DNA gave D and trimming. The sample carries about 170,000 clones, 87% recorded once. Trimming removed 9 bases at V and 4 bases at J, with 9 bases between. The CDR3 length is 11 residues. Germline-derived CDR1 and CDR2 are MGHDK and SYGVNS. Material for sequencing was peripheral blood. This sequence originates from a man in his late teens or twenties with active or convalescent COVID-19. The gene calls are TRBV25-1 and TRBJ2-5; maybe TRBD2 (6 bases). The CDR3 loop is CASQEGETQYF. CDR3 in DNA: TGTGCCAGTCAGGAGGGAGAGACCCAGTACTTC. The variable domain in full, with the rest retrieved from reference TRBV25-1 and TRBJ2-5, is EADIYQTPRYLVIGTGKKITLECSQTMGHDKMYWYQQDPGMELHLIHYSYGVNSTEKGDLSSESTVSRIRTEHFPLTLESARPSHTSQYLCASQEGETQYFGPGTRLLVL.